This paragraph reports one T cell receptor (beta chain). This clone was recorded a few times. Its antigen remains unidentified. No much larger clone exists at a distance of one base, and base qualities are not known. The cohort was made up of several hundred healthy bone marrow donors. Cohort members were all nominally healthy when sampled, although unrecorded immune exposures were likely present. The donor tested CMV seropositive and was one of the 289 seropositive cohort members. A peripheral blood sample was provided by each donor, and peripheral blood mononuclear cells were used for TCR beta sequencing. Genomic DNA extraction from the blood cell samples was performed with the Qiagen DNeasy Blood Extraction Kit. The protocol used for the library was the immunoSEQ multiplex PCR assay. For the multiplex PCR, a mixture combining 60 forward primers for TCR Vbeta segments and 13 reverse primers for TCR Jbeta segments was used. A multiplex PCR assay on genomic DNA amplified the CDR3 region of rearranged TCR beta genes. On the Illumina HiSeq System, the amplified TCR beta libraries were sequenced as 87-base-pair reads. The study's processing was this. In a later analysis, some 80 million unique TCR beta chains were counted across the 500 to 850 repertoires, and about 10 million of these chains were shared by at least two donors. Raw reads were error-corrected and collapsed into unique sequences by a nearest-neighbor algorithm in which closely related sequences were merged to remove PCR and sequencing errors. To assign V, D and J gene segments, CDR3 sequences were aligned to IMGT reference sequences. For a sequence to be retained, at least a six-nucleotide match to both a V gene segment and a J gene segment was required. Rearrangements were called productive when the CDR3 lacked stop codons and stayed in frame with V and J; all others were non-productive. Following IMGT convention, CDR3 was defined as the stretch from the second conserved V-encoded cysteine up to the conserved J-encoded phenylalanine. In an earlier analysis of around 600 of the donors, sequences lacking an unambiguous match to a single V gene segment were excluded. In an earlier analysis of roughly 600 of the donors, a V segment was called functional when productive rearrangements were above 56.7%, and segregating when the standard deviation between donors exceeded 5%. A statistical classification framework was built for diagnosing cytomegalovirus status from the catalog of TCR beta chain sequences. V and J gene assignment, in a later analysis, came from comparing TCR nucleotide sequences with IMGT/GENE-DB human TR gene sequences. In a later analysis, CDR3 sequences and most-parsimonious VDJ recombination scenarios were assigned using the TCRdist pipeline. In a later analysis, each TCR beta chain was defined by its CDR3 amino acid sequence together with its V-gene family, and reads without a unique V-gene family were excluded. As a way to deal with suspected cross-contamination and a sequencing artifact, a later analysis dropped roughly 620 nucleotide sequences that were highly shared and had low generation probability. For each public chain, a later analysis derived a clonal expansion index from normalized ranks of inferred template counts within each repertoire. Generation probabilities in a later analysis came from a VDJ recombination model fitted to out-of-frame rearrangements, and those results were checked against IGoR. In a later analysis, hypergeometric tests were used to score TCR-TCR, TCR-HLA and TCR-CMV co-occurrence, with a repertoire-size bias correction applied to TCR pairs. In a later analysis, false discovery rates were estimated by permuting HLA or CMV assignments 20 times. In a later analysis, co-occurring TCRs were grouped using DBSCAN, and TCRdist sequence similarity was added for clustering within HLA-allele-positive subsets. Repertoires with fewer than 30,000 or more than 120,000 public chains were left out of co-occurrence clustering, as were about 5 repertoires with anomalous nucleotide sharing. This immuneACCESS table, as held by TCRdb, lists in-frame sequences with V and J called but not all clones. Of the missing ones, under half trace to an unresolved V gene in checked studies; the others have no known cause. V and J calls and clone size are those listed in that table; D and trimming were worked out from the DNA. The sample profile shows about 160,000 clones; roughly three quarters of them were found once. In total, the top ten clones hold approximately 6.8% of the sample.

The sample comes from a study of cytomegalovirus exposure and HLA in healthy donors (dated by TCRdb to the late 2010s). A note on the overall study: In an earlier analysis of fewer than 750 of the donors, around 290 Gb of sequence data and 90 million to 120 million unique TCR beta sequences from about 179 million T cells were reported. An early release covering 550 to 650 HLA-typed donors comprised around 300 gigabases of sequencing data and around 80 million unique TCR sequences. Of the 350 to 450 genotyped donors, 75% to 85% were placed in the genetic ancestry cluster associated with self-reported Caucasian donors. The study was designed to test whether signatures of past pathogen exposure could be identified by cataloging public T cell receptors. The study used immunosequencing to profile the T cell repertoires of 600 to 850 subjects and linked those repertoires to cytomegalovirus serostatus. A separate validation cohort of some 130 different subjects was used in addition to the 666-subject first cohort. To predict cytomegalovirus infection status, the study combined high-throughput TCR immunosequencing, statistical association of individual TCRs with disease status, and machine learning. To study patterns of TCR occurrence, a later analysis re-analyzed previously published TCR beta repertoires from 700 or so donors and added high-resolution HLA genotyping. In the later analysis, no new phenotypic data were used to find candidate immune exposures; instead, reliance was placed on TCR beta sequences and their occurrence across donors. In an earlier analysis of 500 to 650 of the donors, high-throughput TCR beta sequencing was used to judge whether each TCR beta V gene segment behaved as functional or pseudogenic. Donor age, sex, ethnicity and CMV serostatus were collected together with the repertoire data. Genome-wide SNP genotypes for about 65% of the 666 donors were used in a later genetic analysis, which treated that subset as a discovery cohort. All discovery cohort repertoires had been generated using a single sequencing platform. HLA typing covered class I and class II loci at four-digit resolution. Typing coverage varied by locus: roughly 620-630 donors for A, B, C, DRB1 and DQB1; approximately 500 for DQA1; about 570 for DPA1; 450 to 480 for DPB1. Four or five DR-DQ haplotypes were handled as single units for association and clustering, since linkage in the cohort was strong. Among around 400 genotyped donors of the cohort, an average of roughly 230,000 unique TCR beta nucleotide sequences was sequenced per donor, of which 15% to 20% were non-productive.

The investigation overall reported the following: A later genetic analysis reported fewer N-insertions in productive TCRs among donors in an Asian-associated ancestry cluster than the roughly 720-donor mean. The study gave a list of roughly 150 TCR beta chains associated with cytomegalovirus. Three of the identified cytomegalovirus-associated TCR beta chains were confirmed in vitro to be specific for cytomegalovirus antigens. Across donors, most TCR sequences were observed very rarely, whereas some public TCRs were present in many individuals. It was suggested by the authors that the approach could potentially be generalized to other disease states and immunological phenotypes. A later analysis associated 16,951 TCR beta sequences with specific HLA alleles at a false discovery rate of 0.05. This cohort had only TCR beta chains sequenced, and the lack of alpha or paired-chain data limited which features could be detected. CMV serostatus was the only immune exposure information available for the cohort. Because some donors lacked HLA typing at each locus, the association tests relied only on the typed subset. Assigning TCR associations to individual alleles was difficult when HLA alleles, especially DR and DQ, strongly co-occurred. A later analysis found that HLA-associated TCR beta chains were more clonally expanded and had lower generation probabilities than equally common non-associated chains. Broadly in line with IMGT annotations, most TCR beta V segments showed up in productive rearrangements about 87% or about 30% of the time in an earlier analysis of 450 to 600 of the donors. The earlier analysis of approximately 560 of the donors excluded over 15 rarely observed V segments, including chromosome 9 orphons, because counts were too low. An association between a missense DCLRE1C variant and V-gene and J-gene trimming of TCR beta chains was found in a later genetic analysis and replicated in an independent cohort. A further reported finding was that TCR beta sequences accurately predicted the HLA-A and HLA-B alleles for most subjects in the first cohort. A group of highly shared sequence variants was considered likely to be a technical artifact of the sequencing pipeline. The presence/absence analyses assumed that sequencing depth was roughly uniform across donors, and that assumption may not be true. Linkage disequilibrium might explain the correlated functional status among segregating V segments, but an unknown experimental factor could not be excluded. Cytomegalovirus status was reported to be diagnosed by the classifier with high specificity and sensitivity in both the original and validation cohorts. A later analysis found that TCR association rates varied across HLA loci, with DRB1 alleles showing the most associated TCRs and HLA-C alleles the fewest. According to a later analysis, most CMV-associated TCR beta chains appeared to be HLA-restricted, and the HLA associations seemed to be driven largely by CMV exposure. A later analysis reported that several top co-occurrence clusters appeared linked to parvovirus B19, influenza, CMV and Epstein-Barr virus.

The receptor was derived from a middle-aged woman in good health and CMV-seropositive. Sequencing input: PBMCs.

The CDR3 protein: CASQPGQLFEQYF. The DNA sequence follows: TGTGCCAGCCAACCGGGACAGCTCTTCGAGCAGTACTTC. The receptor chain draws on TRBV6-6 and TRBJ2-7, with TRBD1 identical over 7 junction bases. From the cysteine up to the phenylalanine, the CDR3 has a length of 13 residues. Only CDR3 DNA is held: 39 bases, read in frame from base 1. V and J are trimmed by 8 bases and 6 bases, and the gene matches miss 10 bases of the junction. As encoded in the germline V gene (reference sequence), CDR1 is MNHNY while CDR2 is SVGAGI.